This T cell receptor (beta chain) was identified in a study of T cells in tumors after PD-1 blockade. Assay used: immunoSEQ multiplex PCR; TCRdb lists only in-frame clones, some missing. The sample records approximately 13,000 clones, about 82% being singletons. CDR1 is GTSNPN and CDR2 is SVGIG in the germline V gene (reference sequence). The CDR3 spans 13 residues. The specimen comprised PBMCs, sampled after anti-PD-1 treatment. The genes are TRBV30 and TRBJ2-7, with 10 bases matching TRBD1. The receptor was derived from a human donor with basal cell carcinoma. CDR3 region: CAAHGTGDYEQYF. The CDR3 region has the DNA TGTGCGGCACACGGGACAGGGGACTACGAGCAGTACTTC.